This T cell receptor (beta chain) was observed in a study of shared clonotypes between healthy human individuals. Repertoires were generated with immunoSEQ multiplex PCR, while TCRdb's copy carries only in-frame clones and drops some. The data contain around 340,000 clones, less than 85% of them singletons. The CDR3 runs to 16 residues. V lost 5 bases and J 6 bases, leaving 21 bases between the germline ends. Germline loops: CDR1 SGHNT, CDR2 YENEEA. The source of this sequence is a man aged 25-40 years in good health. Input material: memory CD4+ T cells sorted from blood. Subset of the sample: CD45RA-negative fraction. V gene TRBV11-3 combines with J gene TRBJ2-3; maybe TRBD2 (5 bases). The chain's CDR3 is CASSREGLTSWDTQYF. The CDR3, as DNA: TGTGCCAGCAGCCGTGAGGGCCTCACCTCTTGGGATACGCAGTATTTT.